The clone carrying this TCR beta chain was recorded at least ten times. Its antigen is still unknown. This record belongs to a study of breast tumors, draining lymph nodes, adjacent tissues. Germline CDR1 SGHVS, CDR2 FQNEAQ. The CDR3 consists of 20 residues. Losses at the gene ends were 1 base for V and 4 bases for J; bases not matched to a gene: 10. Breast cancer patients provided tissue from their axillary draining lymph nodes. TCRdb recomputed calls from the multiplex PCR reads with MiXCR, one row per CDR3 protein. The sample holds around 300,000 distinct CDR3 sequences, about 33% seen once. Findings and caveats of the study: Tumor and nontumor repertoires were significantly more similar in luminal-like than in basal-like breast cancer. Tumor TCR diversity was below lymph nodes but above nontumor tissue. The lymph node origin of tumor T cells was framed as consistent with a hypothesis, not demonstrated.

Input material: axillary lymph node tissue. V and J are TRBV7-8 and TRBJ2-2; TRBD2 matches 15 bases. The sequence derives from a female donor with breast cancer. Some clones in this sample may be carry-over from other donors' samples. In nucleotides, the CDR3 is TGTGCCAGCAGCTTAGGGAGTCGGACTAGCGGGAGGGATTTCACCGGGGAGCTGTTTTTT. Translated: CASSLGSRTSGRDFTGELFF.